This T cell receptor (beta chain) was recovered during a study of cytomegalovirus exposure and HLA in healthy donors. This CDR3 contains 14 residues. CDR1 is LNHDA, CDR2 SQIVND, per germline (reference sequence). With 3 bases removed from V and 0 bases from J, the gap between germline ends came to 8 bases. Generated by immunoSEQ multiplex PCR, the TCRdb table keeps only in-frame clones and is missing some. The sample gives some 190,000 clones, more than 75% of which show up once; 6.5% to 7.5% is in the top ten. The chain carries TRBV19 and TRBJ1-1; D remains unclear. The sequenced sample was PBMCs. This receptor was obtained from a man aged 25-40 years in good health and CMV-seropositive. The CDR3: CASSIHSLNTEAFF. CDR3 nucleotides: TGTGCCAGTAGTATTCACAGCTTGAACACTGAAGCTTTCTTT.